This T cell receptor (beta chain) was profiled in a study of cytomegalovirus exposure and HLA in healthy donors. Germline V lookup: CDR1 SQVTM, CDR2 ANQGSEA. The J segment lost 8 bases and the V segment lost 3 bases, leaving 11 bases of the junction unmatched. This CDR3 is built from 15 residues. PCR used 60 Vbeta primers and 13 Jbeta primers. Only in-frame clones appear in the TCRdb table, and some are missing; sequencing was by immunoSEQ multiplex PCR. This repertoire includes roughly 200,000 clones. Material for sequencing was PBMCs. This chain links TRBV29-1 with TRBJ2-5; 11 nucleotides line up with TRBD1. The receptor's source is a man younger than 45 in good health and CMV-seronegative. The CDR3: CSVEGGQGVTTTQYF. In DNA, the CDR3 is TGCAGCGTTGAGGGGGGACAGGGGGTTACCACCACCCAGTACTTC.